The next 18 T cell receptor beta chains were all read from a single sample in a study of blood T cell repertoires in COVID-19. Sequencing was performed with immunoSEQ multiplex PCR; in TCRdb, only in-frame clones are kept and a portion is missing. The table includes 50,000 to 60,000 clones, 65% to 90% detected once. Material: peripheral blood. These TCRs come from a human donor in a cohort sampled during active COVID-19.

The chain joins TRBV11-3 to TRBJ2-2; 8 bases are a match to TRBD2. This CDR3 region has 15 residues. J lost 8 bases, V lost 2 bases, and 7 bases had no gene match. CDR1 and CDR2 from the germline V gene are SGHNT and YENEEA. CDR3 coding DNA: TGTGCCAGCAGCTTAAGAGCGGGAGTAGGGGGGGAGCTGTTTTTT. The encoded protein is CASSLRAGVGGELFF.

V usage is TRBV5-1 and J usage is TRBJ2-7; the D gene is possibly TRBD1 (7 bases). The germline CDR1 and CDR2 sequences are SGHRS and YFSETQ. V lost 4 bases to trimming and J lost 5 bases, with 19 bases between them. The CDR3 covers 15 residues. The DNA of the CDR3 is TGCGCCAGCAGCCAGGGGCGGGACAGTGCCGACGAGCAGTACTTC. This gives the protein CASSQGRDSADEQYF.

For the CDR3, the DNA is TGTGCCTTCTCAGGGTCAGGAAAGCAGCCCCAGCATTTT. Its translation is CAFSGSGKQPQHF. V gene TRBV30 combines with J gene TRBJ1-5, with D perhaps TRBD1 (5 bases). The CDR3 length is 13 residues. Germline V CDR1 and CDR2: GTSNPN, SVGIG (reference sequence). V dropped 7 bases and J dropped 7 bases, with 17 bases sitting between them.

V is TRBV18 and J is TRBJ2-5; weak D call: TRBD2 (6 bases). The germline V gene has CDR1 KGHSH and CDR2 LQKENI. This CDR3 is 14 amino acids long. V was clipped by 2 bases and J by 4 bases, with 11 bases between them. The CDR3 sequence: CASSPFGEAETQYF. CDR3 bases: TGTGCCAGCTCACCATTTGGGGAGGCAGAGACCCAGTACTTC.

This clone was found a few times. The rearrangement uses TRBV29-1 and TRBJ1-1; possibly TRBD1 for D (5 bases). CDR3 length: 15 amino acids. In germline, CDR1 is SQVTM, CDR2 ANQGSEA. Trimming shortened V by 5 bases and J by 0 bases, and 16 bases separated the two germline ends. The CDR3 DNA sequence: TGCAGCGTTTTTTGGTTCATGGACATGAACACTGAAGCTTTCTTT. It specifies CSVFWFMDMNTEAFF.

This chain uses TRBV6-1 with TRBJ1-1, with a weak D call TRBD1 (6 bases). The germline V gene encodes CDR1 MNHNS and CDR2 SASEGT. The CDR3 contains 18 residues. The V end lost 3 bases, the J end lost 4 bases, and 24 bases lay between the germline ends. The CDR3 nucleotides read TGTGCCAGCAGTGAGGGAAAGCCGGGACACCACCTACGCACTGAAGCTTTCTTT. Encoded protein: CASSEGKPGHHLRTEAFF.

The chain recombines TRBV30 with TRBJ1-3; TRBD1 matches 9 bases. Unmatched junction bases numbered 12, after V lost 7 bases and J lost 2 bases. CDR1 and CDR2 (germline): GTSNPN, SVGIG (reference sequence). The CDR3 is 16 amino acids. The DNA of the CDR3 is TGTGCCTTACGTCCCGGGACAGGGATACCTGGAAACACCATATATTTT. Protein: CALRPGTGIPGNTIYF.

The chain links TRBV15 to TRBJ2-7; 7 nucleotides agree with TRBD1. CDR1 LNHNV and CDR2 YYDKDF come from the germline V gene (reference sequence). Germline trimming cut 2 bases from V and 3 bases from J; bases unmatched to any gene: 10. The CDR3 has 16 amino acids. CDR3 DNA sequence: TGTGCCACCAGCAGAAGGGACAGAGGGGGAAACTACGAGCAGTACTTC. This translates into CATSRRDRGGNYEQYF.

The chain uses TRBV4-1 and TRBJ2-1; D uncertain. The germline gives CDR1 MGHRA, CDR2 YSYEKL. There are 15 residues in the CDR3. Trimming removed 1 base at V and 0 bases at J, with 7 bases between. This chain's CDR3 is CASSQGGFSYNEQFF. The CDR3 DNA follows: TGCGCCAGCAGCCAAGGAGGATTCTCCTACAATGAGCAGTTCTTC.

Written as DNA, the CDR3 is TGCGCCAGCAGCTTGGACCCCTCGAACGGCATTCAGTACTTC. This gives the protein CASSLDPSNGIQYF. This chain joins TRBV5-1 and TRBJ2-4; D gene unclear. CDR3 size: 14 residues. In germline, CDR1 is SGHRS, CDR2 YFSETQ. V was shortened by 0 bases and J by 9 bases, with 13 bases between the two germline ends.

This chain links TRBV7-2 with TRBJ1-3, with unresolved D. Germline CDR1 reads SGHTA; CDR2 reads FQGNSA. The V gene lost 5 bases and the J gene lost 0 bases, with 14 bases spanning the gap. This CDR3 has 16 residues. CDR3 loop: CASSAGRELSGNTIYF. DNA for the CDR3: TGTGCCAGCAGCGCCGGGCGGGAGCTCTCTGGAAACACCATATATTTT.

The chain carries TRBV12-3 or TRBV12-4 and TRBJ1-2, with D maybe TRBD1 (5 bases). Trimming pared 3 bases from V and 8 bases from J, leaving 13 bases between. The CDR3 has 13 amino acids. In DNA, the CDR3 is TGTGCCAGCAGTTTGGGGCAGGGAGGCGGCTACACCTTC. Translation: CASSLGQGGGYTF.

This sequence joins TRBV11-2 and TRBJ1-1; D unresolved. The V end lost 5 bases, the J end lost 7 bases, and 14 bases lay between the germline ends. The CDR3 has 13 residues. CDR1 is SGHAT, CDR2 FQNNGV, per germline. The CDR3 region has the DNA TGTGCCAGCAGCCTCCCGGTGCAAAATGAAGCTTTCTTT. Translating it yields CASSLPVQNEAFF.

J is TRBJ2-7 and V is TRBV28; D gene ambiguous. This CDR3 has 15 residues. Trimming left V 3 bases short and J 3 bases short, with 15 bases between. Germline values: CDR1 MDHEN, CDR2 SYDVKM. CDR3 DNA: TGTGCCAGCAGTTTGGGCCCTCCGATGGTCTACGAGCAGTACTTC. Its translation is CASSLGPPMVYEQYF. Full variable domain (remainder filled in from reference TRBV28 and TRBJ2-7): DVKVTQSSRYLVKRTGEKVFLECVQDMDHENMFWYRQDPGLGLRLIYFSYDVKMKEKGDIPEGYSVSREKKERFSLILESASTNQTSMYLCASSLGPPMVYEQYFGPGTRLTVT.

The chain joins TRBV5-1 to TRBJ2-7; a weak D match, TRBD2 (6 bases). V lost 1 base, J lost 4 bases, and 12 bases lay in between. Germline V lookup: CDR1 SGHRS, CDR2 YFSETQ. The CDR3 has 14 amino acids. The CDR3 is CASSLTGDSYEQYF. The CDR3 coding sequence is TGCGCCAGCAGCTTGACGGGGGACTCGTACGAGCAGTACTTC.

The chain recombines TRBV2 with TRBJ2-3; D unresolved. The CDR3 runs 14 residues. The V end lost 4 bases, the J end lost 1 base, and 9 bases lay between the germline ends. Per the germline V gene, CDR1 is SNHLY and CDR2 is FYNNEI. The CDR3 sequence is CASSALSRTDTQYF. CDR3 DNA: TGTGCCAGCAGTGCACTATCCCGCACAGATACGCAGTATTTT.

V and J are TRBV6-5 and TRBJ2-1; 7 bases are shared with TRBD1. V gave up 5 bases and J gave up 10 bases; unmatched junction bases: 5. This CDR3 is built from 12 residues. The germline V gene encodes CDR1 MNHEY and CDR2 SVGAGI. CDR3 region: CASSRQGREQFF. Written as DNA, the CDR3 is TGTGCCAGCAGTCGACAGGGACGGGAGCAGTTCTTC.

This chain joins TRBV18 and TRBJ2-7, with TRBD1 matching over 8 bases. Germline lookup yields CDR1 KGHSH and CDR2 LQKENI. V shed 6 bases, J shed 6 bases, and the junction held 10 bases outside the gene matches. This CDR3 is built from 14 residues. The CDR3 protein is CASSQGGQDSEQYF. The CDR3 DNA reads as TGTGCCAGCTCCCAAGGGGGACAGGATTCCGAGCAGTACTTC.